Below, 23 T cell receptor beta chains from the same sample are listed, as sequenced in a study of tumor and adjacent non-tumor tissue in lung cancer. The library came from three nested PCR rounds adapted from ARM-PCR protocols. Using its own MiXCR run on the multiplex PCR reads, TCRdb lists one record per CDR3 protein. The data contain tens of thousands of distinct CDR3 sequences, 55% to 70% of them singletons. The template was RNA from unsorted bulk tissue. Sequenced sample: lung tumor tissue. The receptor set was obtained from a woman aged 70-85 years with non-small cell lung cancer.

This clonotype is categorized as medium-sized. This chain links TRBV28 with TRBJ2-4; 12 bases map to TRBD2. Germline V gene sequence: CDR1 MDHEN, CDR2 SYDVKM. The CDR3 length is 15 residues. The ends lost 4 bases at V and 7 bases at J; junction bases unmatched: 5. CDR3 loop: CASSSPGTSGNIQYF. CDR3 nucleotides: TGTGCCAGCAGTTCACCCGGGACTAGCGGGAACATTCAGTACTTC.

Of note for this clonotype: The CDR3 end shows no conserved phenylalanine or tryptophan, and so a read error is likely. It is unclear where the CDR3 begins or ends on the DNA, so no DNA is shown, and the CDR3 is as TCRdb lists it. This chain uses TRBV21-1 with TRBJ1-2; whether TRBD1, the table's D call, matches the DNA was not checked. TRBV21-1 constitutes a pseudogene. 16 amino acids form the CDR3, both terminal residues included. CDR3 residues: CASSTSGTRSNYGYTL.

Regarding this clonotype: The junction differs from germline at one of its ends, possibly a read error. The chain couples TRBV6-6 to TRBJ2-2; D not resolved. This CDR3 spans 16 amino acids. In germline, CDR1 is MNHNY, CDR2 SVGAGI (reference sequence). Written as DNA, the CDR3 is TGTGCCAGCAATTACTACTGGATTGAGAACACCGGGGAGCTGTTTTTT. Amino acid sequence: CASNYYWIENTGELFF.

Concerning this clonotype itself: At one end the junction does not follow the germline gene, possibly because of a read error. V usage is TRBV7-8 and J usage is TRBJ2-1; perhaps TRBD1 as D (5 bases). The CDR3 has 15 amino acids. The germline V gene encodes CDR1 SGHVS and CDR2 FQNEAQ. The CDR3 spells CATSLGLQAPNEQFF. The CDR3 DNA follows: TGTGCCACCAGCTTAGGCCTACAGGCACCCAATGAGCAGTTCTTC.

The chain has TRBV7-9 and TRBJ2-3; no definite D call. Germline V gives CDR1 SEHNR, CDR2 FQNEAQ (reference sequence). This CDR3 has 16 residues. The V end lost 9 bases, the J end lost 0 bases, and 19 bases lay between the germline ends. For the CDR3, the DNA is TGTGCCAGAAGCCACGGCACAGACCCTAGCACAGATACGCAGTATTTT. Amino acid sequence: CARSHGTDPSTDTQYF.

The chain has TRBV10-3 and TRBJ2-2; tentatively, D is TRBD1 (6 bases). CDR1 is ENHRY, CDR2 SYGVKD, per germline. The CDR3 extends over 14 amino acids. V lost 8 bases to trimming and J lost 7 bases, with 17 bases between them. DNA of the CDR3: TGTGCCATCGCCGACTACAGGGCCATCGGGGAGCTGTTTTTT. Its protein product is CAIADYRAIGELFF.

Relative to its sample, this clonotype is medium-sized (0.01 to 0.1%). CDR3 coding DNA: TGTGCCAGCAGCTATAGCGGTAGCACAGATACGCAGTATTTT. This translates into CASSYSGSTDTQYF. The V and J genes are TRBV4-2 and TRBJ2-3; tentatively, D is TRBD2 (6 bases). The germline V gene encodes CDR1 LGHNA and CDR2 YNFKEQ. Trimming removed 5 bases from V and 0 bases from J, with 9 bases in between. CDR3 size: 14 residues.

For this clonotype: A much bigger clone sits one base away, suggesting this may be a read error. The V call is TRBV20-1, the J call TRBJ2-1; D is unresolved. Between the trimmed V and J ends, which lost 2 bases and 9 bases, there was a span of 8 bases. Germline V lookup: CDR1 DFQATT, CDR2 SNEGSKA (reference sequence). The CDR3 contains 11 residues. Here the CDR3 DNA reads TGCAGTGCTAGATTCCATTTTGAGCAGTTCTTC. This codes for CSARFHFEQFF.

This clonotype is deemed medium-sized (0.01 to 0.1%). The chain links TRBV10-1 to TRBJ2-5; weak D call: TRBD1 (6 bases). The CDR3 length is 18 residues. V dropped 0 bases and J dropped 5 bases, with 22 bases sitting between them. Germline V gene data show CDR1 as WNHNN and CDR2 as SYGVQD (reference sequence). The CDR3 is CASSESSCDRSPGETQYF. CDR3 nucleotides: TGCGCCAGCAGTGAGTCGAGCTGCGACAGGTCCCCAGGGGAGACCCAGTACTTC.

V usage is TRBV4-2 and J usage is TRBJ2-7; D possibly corresponds to TRBD2 (7 bases). The CDR3 loop spans 16 amino acids. Trimming stripped 1 base from V and 2 bases from J, with 15 bases between. CDR1 and CDR2 from the germline V gene are LGHNA and YNFKEQ. CDR3 in amino acids: CASSQGIGGATYEQYF. The CDR3 bases are TGTGCCAGCAGCCAAGGGATAGGGGGGGCAACCTACGAGCAGTACTTC.

As to this clonotype: The junction does not match germline at one end; this may be a read error. The chain employs TRBV28 and TRBJ2-1, with 9 bases lining up with TRBD2. From germline, CDR1 is MDHEN and CDR2 SYDVKM. CDR3 size: 14 residues. The CDR3 sequence: CASILAGALKPQFF. In DNA, the CDR3 is TGTGCCAGCATTTTAGCGGGAGCTTTAAAACCGCAGTTCTTC.

In this sample, this clonotype turned up once. Sequence at one end of the junction differs from germline and may be a read error. The J gene is TRBJ1-1, the V gene TRBV29-1, with a weak D call TRBD1 (6 bases). Per germline, CDR1 SQVTM and CDR2 ANQGSEA. The CDR3 is 13 amino acids. The DNA of the CDR3 is TGCAGCGTTGTAGACACAGGGCAGGGTGAAGCCTTCTTT. Residues: CSVVDTGQGEAFF.

Remarks on this clonotype: One end of the junction is discordant with germline, which a read error may explain. The V and J genes are TRBV7-9 and TRBJ1-2; the D gene is possibly TRBD1 (6 bases). The CDR3 has 14 residues. Looked up from germline, CDR1 is SEHNR and CDR2 is FQNEAQ (reference sequence). In DNA, the CDR3 is TGTGCCAGCAGCCTTCGGACAGTGGGCTATGGCTACATCTTC. Translated, it gives CASSLRTVGYGYIF.

Turning to this clonotype: Being one base from a much bigger clone, this may be a read error. CDR3 sequence (DNA): TGTGCCAGCAGAGCCGGGCACAGCTCCTACGAGCAGCACTTC. Its translation: CASRAGHSSYEQHF. The chain combines TRBV11-2 with TRBJ2-7; D gene ambiguous. From germline, CDR1 is SGHAT and CDR2 FQNNGV. CDR3 length: 14 amino acids.

This clonotype was recorded once. Just one base apart from a much larger clone, this may be a read error. The rearrangement joins TRBV12-3 or TRBV12-4 to TRBJ2-1, with 8 bases identical to TRBD2. The CDR3 has 14 residues. The CDR3 protein is CASSFGGGYNEPFF. The CDR3 coding sequence is TGTGCCAGCAGTTTCGGGGGGGGGTACAATGAGCCGTTCTTC.

To note about this clonotype: At one of its ends the junction is not consistent with the germline gene, which may arise from a read error. This chain joins TRBV11-3 and TRBJ2-5; D call uncertain. Germline CDR1 SGHNT, CDR2 YENEEA. The CDR3 spans 13 residues. The CDR3 DNA reads as TGTGCCCGCAGATTAGCCCGTTTGGAAACCCAGTACTTC. It translates to CARRLARLETQYF.

As concerns this clonotype: A much larger clonotype is one base distant, so this may be a read error. The chain is built from TRBV20-1 and TRBJ2-7; D not certain. CDR3 length: 13 amino acids. Trimming cost V 7 bases and J 0 bases, with 13 bases left between them. CDR1 and CDR2 (germline): DFQATT, SNEGSKA (reference sequence). CDR3 sequence: CSVTQDVSYEQYF. The CDR3 DNA reads TGCAGTGTCACCCAGGACGTCTCCTACGAGCAGTACTTC.

Ten or more counts support this clonotype. V usage is TRBV7-9 and J usage is TRBJ2-1; 7 bases are a match to TRBD1. This CDR3 comprises 17 residues. Germline V gene data show CDR1 as SEHNR and CDR2 as FQNEAQ (reference sequence). J lost 5 bases, V lost 10 bases, and 20 bases had no gene match. CDR3 bases: TGTGCCATCCCTGGGGGATTAAAGGACAGGCCTCACAATGAGCAGTTCTTC. It encodes CAIPGGLKDRPHNEQFF.

This clonotype was seen repeatedly, ten times or more. V is TRBV5-5 and J is TRBJ2-7, with 8 bases that match TRBD1. Germline-derived CDR1 and CDR2 are SGHKS and YYEKEE (reference sequence). With 5 bases clipped from V and 7 bases from J, the junction kept 14 bases outside the gene matches. The CDR3 extends over 15 amino acids. CDR3 sequence reads: CASRPGQELLREQYF. The CDR3 DNA reads TGTGCCAGCAGACCGGGACAGGAGTTACTACGGGAGCAGTACTTC.

A word on this clonotype: Compared with germline, one end of the junction differs, possibly owing to a read error. The rearrangement joins TRBV6-5 to TRBJ2-3; D may be TRBD1 (6 bases). CDR3 length: 13 amino acids. Germline V lookup: CDR1 MNHEY, CDR2 SVGAGI. The CDR3 is CASSWGHSDTQSF. The DNA of the CDR3 is TGTGCCAGCAGTTGGGGACACTCCGATACGCAGTCTTTT.

A note on this clonotype: No conserved phenylalanine or tryptophan ends this CDR3, so it is likely a read error. The V call is TRBV4-1, the J call TRBJ1-2; the D is unclear. This CDR3 has 13 amino acids. Germline V gene lookup returns CDR1 MGHRA and CDR2 YSYEKL. CDR3 nucleotide sequence: TGCGACAGCAACCTCCCAAGCGGCTATGGCTACACCCTC. Amino acids: CDSNLPSGYGYTL.

On this clonotype: This may arise from a read error, as a much more abundant clone is one base away. The chain carries TRBV28 and TRBJ1-2, with 8 bases identical to TRBD1. V shed 1 base, J shed 6 bases, and the junction held 4 bases outside the gene matches. The CDR3 length is 14 residues. Germline assignment: CDR1 MDHEN and CDR2 SYDVKM. The CDR3 spells CASSLLRQGHGYTF. The CDR3 coding sequence is TGTGCCAGCAGTTTATTGCGACAGGGGCATGGCTACACCTTC.

In its sample, this clonotype was seen many times. V gene TRBV24-1 combines with J gene TRBJ2-1; TRBD2 matches at 10 bases. The CDR3 loop spans 16 amino acids. Germline CDR1 KGHDR, CDR2 SFDVKD. Trimming removed 3 bases from V and 5 bases from J; junction bases left unmatched: 6. The DNA of the CDR3 is TGTGCCACCAGTGATCCGACAGCGGGAGGGGACAATGAGCAGTTCTTC. It yields the protein CATSDPTAGGDNEQFF.